Below are 12 T cell receptor beta chains sequenced from a single sample in a study of blood T cell repertoires in COVID-19. Some clones are missing from TCRdb's copy, which holds only in-frame ones; the method was immunoSEQ multiplex PCR. The table has some 400,000 clones, around 87% seen once. The sequenced sample consisted of PBMCs or T cells enriched from blood (not recorded which). The receptors derive from a man younger than 40 who had recovered from COVID-19.

The genes are TRBV9 and TRBJ2-1; 8 bases are a match to TRBD1. Germline V gives CDR1 SGDLS, CDR2 YYNGEE. The CDR3 consists of 14 residues. V was pared by 4 bases and J by 8 bases, with 8 bases of the junction left unmatched. The CDR3 spells CASSIQGGRYEQFF. The CDR3 region has the DNA TGTGCCAGCAGCATACAGGGGGGACGTTATGAGCAGTTCTTC.

Here the CDR3 reads CASSLFSGLANEKLFF. The CDR3 coding sequence is TGTGCCAGCAGCTTATTCTCAGGGTTAGCTAATGAAAAACTGTTTTTT. V gene TRBV7-2 combines with J gene TRBJ1-4; D may be TRBD1 (5 bases). CDR3 length equals 16 residues. Germline CDR1 and CDR2: SGHTA and FQGNSA. Trimming took 2 bases from V and 3 from J, leaving 13 bases between them.

This chain links TRBV28 with TRBJ2-1, with 10 bases aligning to TRBD2. The CDR3 length is 16 residues. The germline CDR1 and CDR2 sequences are MDHEN and SYDVKM. Trimming removed 6 bases from V and 1 base from J; junction bases left unmatched: 6. The CDR3 loop is CASRGPSGSSYNEQFF. The CDR3 nucleotides read TGTGCCAGCAGGGGCCCTAGCGGGAGTTCCTACAATGAGCAGTTCTTC.

This clone was found a few times. The chain combines TRBV12-5 with TRBJ2-1; 7 bases map to TRBD2. CDR3 length: 16 residues. Germline lookup yields CDR1 LGHNT and CDR2 FRNRAP. The V and J ends lost 5 bases and 5 bases, in that order; junction bases with no gene match: 12. DNA for the CDR3: TGTGCTAGTGGTCCCACAGGCGGGGGACGAGACAATGAGCAGTTCTTC. Translating gives CASGPTGGGRDNEQFF. Variable domain in full (rest from reference TRBV12-5 and TRBJ2-1): DARVTQTPRHKVTEMGQEVTMRCQPILGHNTVFWYRQTMMQGLELLAYFRNRAPLDDSGMPKDRFSAEMPDATLATLKIQPSEPRDSAVYFCASGPTGGGRDNEQFFGPGTRLTVL.

The CDR3 spells CASRAQGQGTPQHF. DNA of the CDR3: TGTGCCAGCAGAGCCCAGGGACAGGGGACGCCCCAGCATTTT. This sequence joins TRBV27 and TRBJ1-5; 10 bases map to TRBD1. The CDR3 runs to 14 residues. V shed 6 bases, J shed 9 bases, and the junction held 8 bases outside the gene matches. The V gene's germline CDR1 is MNHEY and CDR2 SMNVEV (reference sequence).

This clone came up many times. The V and J genes are TRBV14 and TRBJ1-6; TRBD1 aligns across 9 bases. V shed 1 base, J shed 9 bases, and the junction held 7 bases outside the gene matches. The germline gives CDR1 SGHDN, CDR2 FVKESK. This CDR3 has 16 residues. CDR3 in DNA: TGTGCCAGCAGCCAAGTCGACAGGGGGAATCGTTCACCCCTCCACTTT. Residues: CASSQVDRGNRSPLHF.

Here the CDR3 DNA reads TGTGCCAGCAGTACTCCGGAGACCCAGTACTTC. This codes for CASSTPETQYF. This chain uses TRBV6-5 with TRBJ2-5, with no clear D. The CDR3 contains 11 residues. Germline CDR1 MNHEY, CDR2 SVGAGI. The V end lost 5 bases, the J end lost 5 bases, and 6 bases lay between the germline ends.

This clone was detected once. The rearrangement links TRBV7-9 to TRBJ2-1; 10 positions agree with TRBD1. The V gene end was trimmed by 1 base and the J gene end by 9 bases; junction bases not matched to a gene: 12. This CDR3 is 17 amino acids long. From germline, CDR1 is SEHNR and CDR2 FQNEAQ (reference sequence). DNA of the CDR3: TGTGCCAGCAGCTTAGTTGGACAGGGGGGCCTGTACGGTGAGCAGTTCTTC. It yields the protein CASSLVGQGGLYGEQFF.

The rearrangement uses TRBV15 and TRBJ1-6; 7 nucleotides agree with TRBD1. Losses at the gene ends were 0 bases for V and 10 bases for J; bases not matched to a gene: 9. The CDR3 runs to 16 residues. In germline, CDR1 is LNHNV, CDR2 YYDKDF (reference sequence). CDR3 loop: CATSRDPPGGGSPLHF. For the CDR3, the DNA is TGTGCCACCAGCAGAGATCCCCCAGGGGGTGGATCACCCCTCCACTTT.

This chain uses TRBV9 with TRBJ2-7, with 8 bases that match TRBD2. Losses at the gene ends were 2 bases for V and 7 bases for J; bases not matched to a gene: 14. Germline V gene data show CDR1 as SGDLS and CDR2 as YYNGEE. CDR3 length: 16 amino acids. The CDR3 reads CASSVGQSSGSREQYF. CDR3 sequence (DNA): TGTGCCAGCAGCGTTGGACAGTCCAGCGGGAGCCGGGAGCAGTACTTC.

J is TRBJ2-7 and V is TRBV19; 7 positions match TRBD2. The J segment lost 5 bases and the V segment lost 4 bases, leaving 11 bases of the junction unmatched. This CDR3 has 15 residues. The germline gives CDR1 LNHDA, CDR2 SQIVND (reference sequence). This CDR3 reads CASSRLGGPAHEQYF. The CDR3 DNA reads as TGTGCCAGTAGTAGGTTGGGAGGGCCAGCCCACGAGCAGTACTTC.

The chain couples TRBV18 to TRBJ1-5; 8 bases line up with TRBD1. Unmatched junction bases numbered 5, after V lost 2 bases and J lost 2 bases. The CDR3 is 16 amino acids. The V gene's germline CDR1 is KGHSH and CDR2 LQKENI. CDR3 bases: TGTGCCAGCTCACCATTTAGGGGACAGGGCAATCAGCCCCAGCATTTT. Translation gives CASSPFRGQGNQPQHF. Looking up the rest from reference TRBV18 and TRBJ1-5 gives the full variable domain: NAGVMQNPRHLVRRRGQEARLRCSPMKGHSHVYWYRQLPEEGLKFMVYLQKENIIDESGMPKERFSAEFPKEGPSILRIQQVVRGDSAAYFCASSPFRGQGNQPQHFGDGTRLSIL.